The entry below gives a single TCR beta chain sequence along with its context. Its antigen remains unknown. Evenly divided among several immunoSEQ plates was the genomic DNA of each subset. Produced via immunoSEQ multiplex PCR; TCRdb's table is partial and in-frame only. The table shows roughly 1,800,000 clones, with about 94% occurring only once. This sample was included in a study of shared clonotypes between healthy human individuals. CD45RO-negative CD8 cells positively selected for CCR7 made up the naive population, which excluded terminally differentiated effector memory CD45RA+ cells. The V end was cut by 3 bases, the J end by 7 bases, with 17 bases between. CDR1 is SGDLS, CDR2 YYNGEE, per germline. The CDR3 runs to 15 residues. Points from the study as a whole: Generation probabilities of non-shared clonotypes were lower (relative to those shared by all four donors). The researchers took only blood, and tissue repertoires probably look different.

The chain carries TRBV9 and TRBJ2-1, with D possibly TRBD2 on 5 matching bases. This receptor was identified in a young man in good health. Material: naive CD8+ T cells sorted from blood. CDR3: CASSGQEQSGNEQFF. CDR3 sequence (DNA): TGTGCCAGCAGCGGACAAGAACAATCGGGGAATGAGCAGTTCTTC. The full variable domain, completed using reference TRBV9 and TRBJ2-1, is DSGVTQTPKHLITATGQRVTLRCSPRSGDLSVYWYQQSLDQGLQFLIQYYNGEERAKGNILERFSAQQFPDLHSELNLSSLELGDSALYFCASSGQEQSGNEQFFGPGTRLTVL.